These 8 T cell receptor beta chains came from one sample sequenced in a study of T cells after yellow fever vaccination. TCRdb reprocessed the 5' RACE reads via MiXCR and lists one record per CDR3 protein. Among around 350,000 distinct CDR3 sequences listed, 11% were seen once. The material was PBMCs, obtained on the day of the first yellow fever vaccination. These receptors came from a man aged 18 to 29 who received the YFV17D yellow fever vaccine.

This clonotype came up many times. V and J are TRBV20-1 and TRBJ2-7; no definite D call. Germline V gene lookup returns CDR1 DFQATT and CDR2 SNEGSKA (reference sequence). With 0 bases removed from V and 7 bases from J, the gap between germline ends came to 7 bases. The CDR3 spans 11 residues. The CDR3 DNA reads as TGCAGTGCTAGAGATCGGCGGGAGCAGTACTTC. The encoded protein is CSARDRREQYF.

J is TRBJ1-2 and V is TRBV7-3; TRBD1 matches 7 bases. Germline CDR1 SGHTA, CDR2 FQGTGA. The junction had 9 bases not matched to a gene; V was cut back by 5 bases and J by 6 bases. This CDR3 contains 14 residues. CDR3 nucleotide sequence: TGTGCCAGCAGCCCTACAGGGGTTGAAGATGGCTACACCTTC. Amino acid sequence: CASSPTGVEDGYTF.

This clonotype was detected a few times. The chain uses TRBV7-2 and TRBJ2-3; no definite D call. Germline V gene data show CDR1 as SGHTA and CDR2 as FQGNSA. The V gene lost 3 bases and the J gene lost 4 bases, with 14 bases spanning the gap. CDR3 length: 15 amino acids. CDR3 sequence reads: CASSFSQLDADTQYF. The CDR3 region has the DNA TGTGCCAGCAGCTTTTCCCAACTGGACGCAGATACGCAGTATTTT. The complete variable domain, with remaining parts taken from reference TRBV7-2 and TRBJ2-3, reads GAGVSQSPSNKVTEKGKDVELRCDPISGHTALYWYRQSLGQGLEFLIYFQGNSAPDKSGLPSDRFSAERTGGSVSTLTIQRTQQEDSAVYLCASSFSQLDADTQYFGPGTRLTVL.

This clonotype was picked up many times. The chain uses TRBV19 and TRBJ2-1; D is unresolved. V shed 3 bases and J shed 0 bases, with 12 bases lying between them. The CDR3 consists of 16 residues. The germline CDR1 and CDR2 sequences are LNHDA and SQIVND (reference sequence). The CDR3 sequence is CASSIFQVGSYNEQFF. CDR3 nucleotide sequence: TGTGCCAGTAGTATTTTCCAGGTCGGCTCCTACAATGAGCAGTTCTTC.

The chain employs TRBV5-1 and TRBJ2-3, with D tentatively TRBD1 (6 bases). Trimming shortened V by 4 bases and J by 7 bases, and 25 bases separated the two germline ends. The germline CDR1 and CDR2 sequences are SGHRS and YFSETQ. The CDR3 runs to 17 residues. The CDR3 bases are TGCGCCAGCAGCGCCAGTCTGACAGGAGTTAGATCATATACGCAGTATTTT. Amino acids: CASSASLTGVRSYTQYF. Looking up the rest from reference TRBV5-1 and TRBJ2-3 gives the full variable domain: KAGVTQTPRYLIKTRGQQVTLSCSPISGHRSVSWYQQTPGQGLQFLFEYFSETQRNKGNFPGRFSGRQFSNSRSEMNVSTLELGDSALYLCASSASLTGVRSYTQYFGPGTRLTVL.

This clonotype came up a few times. The chain is built from TRBV29-1 and TRBJ1-1, with D perhaps matching TRBD1 (5 bases). Trimming took off 0 bases at V and 3 bases at J, with 14 bases between the two ends. Germline V gene sequence: CDR1 SQVTM, CDR2 ANQGSEA. The CDR3 spans 15 residues. The CDR3 DNA is TGCAGCGTTGAAGATCCCCAGGGAATGGACACTGAAGCTTTCTTT. Amino acid sequence: CSVEDPQGMDTEAFF.

The CDR3 reads CASSQTRAGELFF. The CDR3 DNA sequence: TGTGCCAGCAGCCAAACCAGGGCCGGGGAGCTGTTTTTT. This chain links TRBV3-1 with TRBJ2-2; D may be TRBD1 (5 bases). Looked up from germline, CDR1 is LGHDT and CDR2 is YNNKEL (reference sequence). Deletions cut 2 bases from V and 6 bases from J, with 7 bases between. The CDR3 has 13 amino acids.

The rearrangement links TRBV6-1 to TRBJ2-2, with TRBD2 matching 10 bases. The trim removed 5 bases at V and 4 bases at J, leaving 7 bases unmatched. The germline V gene encodes CDR1 MNHNS and CDR2 SASEGT. CDR3 length: 16 amino acids. This CDR3 is CASSPLIAGGTGELFF. Written as DNA, the CDR3 is TGTGCCAGCAGTCCCCTAATAGCGGGGGGCACCGGGGAGCTGTTTTTT.